What follows are 19 T cell receptor beta chains derived from one specimen sequenced in a study of T-cell reconstitution after alpha-beta-depleted transplantation in children. The authors prepared the TCRbeta library with unique molecular identifiers. TCRdb analysed the PCR reads with MiXCR anew, one entry per CDR3 protein. Of about 690,000 distinct CDR3 sequences in the sample, around 17% were seen once. Sequenced here: PBMCs from the stem cell graft donor, sampled from the stem cell graft. These receptors came from a human donor who donated a stem cell graft to a child with acute myeloid leukemia.

The table lists this clonotype with many counts. This rearrangement joins TRBV29-1 to TRBJ1-3; D not resolved. The CDR3 covers 15 residues. Germline CDR1 reads SQVTM; CDR2 reads ANQGSEA. The V and J ends lost 3 bases and 0 bases respectively, with 12 bases between them. The CDR3 is CSVDPGPSSGNTIYF. Written as DNA, the CDR3 is TGCAGCGTTGACCCTGGACCGTCCTCTGGAAACACCATATATTTT.

The CDR3 is CASSLSRTLGETQYF. The CDR3 nucleotides are TGTGCCAGCAGCTTATCCCGGACCCTAGGGGAGACCCAGTACTTC. The V call is TRBV7-2, the J call TRBJ2-5, with D hard to call. V dropped 2 bases and J dropped 5 bases, with 15 bases sitting between them. This CDR3 is built from 15 residues. Germline V gene data show CDR1 as SGHTA and CDR2 as FQGNSA.

As concerns this clonotype: Since a much larger clone is just one base distant, this may be a read error. The chain joins TRBV10-3 to TRBJ1-5, with no clear D. The assigned J gene may be wrong: the sequence end matches TRBJ2-3 better. From germline, CDR1 is ENHRY and CDR2 SYGVKD. The CDR3 loop spans 12 amino acids. The CDR3 region has the DNA TGTGCCATCAGTCCATATGATCAGCCCCAGTATTTT. Translated: CAISPYDQPQYF.

The chain uses TRBV15 and TRBJ2-5; D not certain. CDR1 and CDR2 (germline): LNHNV, YYDKDF (reference sequence). V gave up 0 bases and J gave up 3 bases, with 26 bases separating them. The CDR3 totals 20 residues. Written as DNA, the CDR3 is TGTGCCACCAGCAGAGATATTAGGACCCCCATATTCTATAGGGAAGAGACCCAGTACTTC. Residues: CATSRDIRTPIFYREETQYF.

This clonotype has at least ten counts. This chain joins TRBV29-1 and TRBJ1-1; 7 positions agree with TRBD1. CDR3 length equals 14 residues. J lost 0 bases, V lost 4 bases, and 5 bases had no gene match. CDR1 is SQVTM, CDR2 ANQGSEA, per germline. The CDR3 loop is CSVGGTALNTEAFF. The DNA for the CDR3 is TGCAGCGTTGGTGGGACAGCCTTGAACACTGAAGCTTTCTTT.

The V call is TRBV7-2, the J call TRBJ2-7; TRBD1 agrees at 7 bases. The germline V gene has CDR1 SGHTA and CDR2 FQGNSA. CDR3 size: 16 residues. The trim removed 4 bases at V and 3 bases at J, leaving 12 bases unmatched. DNA of the CDR3: TGTGCCAGCAGCTCGTACAGGGGTGCGACCATCTACGAGCAGTACGTC. Translated, it gives CASSSYRGATIYEQYV.

This clonotype was picked up many times. The genes are TRBV29-1 and TRBJ2-3; the D call may be TRBD1 or TRBD2 (6 bases each). The V and J ends lost 0 bases and 4 bases respectively, with 11 bases between them. The CDR3 consists of 14 residues. Germline CDR1 is SQVTM and CDR2 is ANQGSEA. The CDR3 nucleotides are TGCAGCGTTGAAGAGGGGGGCGCCGCAGATACGCAGTATTTT. Its protein is CSVEEGGAADTQYF.

The table lists this clonotype with a few counts. The V and J genes are TRBV20-1 and TRBJ2-1; 11 positions match TRBD2. The CDR3 contains 17 residues. Trimming at V came to 0 bases and at J to 4 bases, leaving 8 bases not matched to a gene. CDR1 and CDR2 from the germline V gene are DFQATT and SNEGSKA (reference sequence). The CDR3 reads CSARDLASGGPYNEQFF. CDR3 DNA: TGCAGTGCTAGAGATCTGGCTAGCGGGGGGCCTTACAATGAGCAGTTCTTC.

V is TRBV7-3 and J is TRBJ2-4; weak D call: TRBD1 (6 bases). The CDR3 has 13 residues. Per germline, CDR1 SGHTA and CDR2 FQGTGA. The V and J ends lost 1 base and 8 bases respectively, with 9 bases between them. This CDR3 is CASSLIAGDIQYF. For the CDR3, the DNA is TGTGCCAGCAGCTTAATCGCAGGGGACATTCAGTACTTC.

The chain couples TRBV7-9 to TRBJ2-5; D not resolved. Germline V gene lookup returns CDR1 SEHNR and CDR2 FQNEAQ (reference sequence). Trimming pared 2 bases from V and 5 bases from J, leaving 6 bases between. The CDR3 is 12 residues long. The chain's CDR3 is CASSLKTETQYF. CDR3 DNA: TGTGCCAGCAGCTTAAAAACGGAGACCCAGTACTTC.

This clonotype was detected many times. V gene TRBV20-1 combines with J gene TRBJ2-1; no definite D call. The V gene's germline CDR1 is DFQATT and CDR2 SNEGSKA (reference sequence). V was shortened by 0 bases and J by 0 bases, with 12 bases between the two germline ends. The CDR3 consists of 16 residues. CDR3 bases: TGCAGTGCTAGAGAGCCAGTGGAGAGCTCCTACAATGAGCAGTTCTTC. It translates to CSAREPVESSYNEQFF.

This clonotype was detected a few times. J is TRBJ2-5 and V is TRBV5-5, with TRBD2 matching 10 bases. With V trimmed by 2 bases and J by 0 bases, 1 base remained unmatched. The CDR3 spans 15 residues. Germline CDR1 is SGHKS and CDR2 is YYEKEE (reference sequence). The DNA of the CDR3 is TGTGCCAGCAGCTTTAGCGGGGGGCACCAAGAGACCCAGTACTTC. It translates to CASSFSGGHQETQYF.

The table lists this clonotype with many counts. This chain joins TRBV29-1 and TRBJ1-1; D not resolved. The CDR3 covers 13 residues. V lost 4 bases to trimming and J lost 0 bases, with 9 bases between them. CDR1 is SQVTM and CDR2 is ANQGSEA in the germline V gene. CDR3 region: CSVVSALNTEAFF. CDR3 sequence (DNA): TGCAGCGTTGTGTCAGCCCTGAACACTGAAGCTTTCTTT.

There are many counts of this clonotype. The chain employs TRBV20-1 and TRBJ2-3, with 9 positions matching TRBD1. CDR1 DFQATT and CDR2 SNEGSKA come from the germline V gene (reference sequence). After removal of 6 bases from V and 2 bases from J, the junction contained 15 bases not matched to a gene. This CDR3 region has 17 residues. The CDR3 loop reads CSAEPRRGQGITDTQYF. The CDR3 DNA reads as TGCAGTGCCGAACCCCGAAGGGGACAGGGAATCACAGATACGCAGTATTTT.

The rearrangement uses TRBV7-2 and TRBJ1-2; D call uncertain. The CDR3 is 17 amino acids. The germline V and J ends were trimmed by 5 bases and 8 bases, with 27 bases remaining between them. CDR1 SGHTA and CDR2 FQGNSA come from the germline V gene. CDR3 amino acids: CASSLRTSASASWGYTF. The CDR3 DNA follows: TGTGCCAGCAGCCTCAGGACGTCGGCCAGTGCGAGTTGGGGCTACACCTTC. Full variable domain (outside the CDR3, taken from reference TRBV7-2 and TRBJ1-2): GAGVSQSPSNKVTEKGKDVELRCDPISGHTALYWYRQSLGQGLEFLIYFQGNSAPDKSGLPSDRFSAERTGGSVSTLTIQRTQQEDSAVYLCASSLRTSASASWGYTFGSGTRLTVV.

The chain employs TRBV12-3 or TRBV12-4 and TRBJ2-7; no reliable D call. CDR3 length: 13 residues. Trimming took off 4 bases at V and 2 bases at J, with 9 bases between the two ends. CDR3 amino acids: CASSSPQAYEQYF. CDR3 bases: TGTGCCAGCAGTTCCCCCCAGGCCTACGAGCAGTACTTC.

This clonotype was counted many times. V and J are TRBV20-1 and TRBJ2-3; 10 nucleotides align to TRBD2. The CDR3 sequence is 14 residues long. Germline V gives CDR1 DFQATT, CDR2 SNEGSKA (reference sequence). V lost 5 bases, J lost 6 bases, and 8 bases stayed unmatched. The chain's CDR3 is CSAGKAGGPDTQYF. The CDR3 DNA reads as TGCAGTGCTGGCAAAGCGGGGGGGCCCGATACGCAGTATTTT.

This clonotype was seen repeatedly, ten times or more. The junction does not match germline at one end; this may be a read error. V usage is TRBV5-1 and J usage is TRBJ1-1; 7 positions match TRBD1. The CDR3 spans 14 residues. Per the germline V gene, CDR1 is SGHRS and CDR2 is YFSETQ. This chain's CDR3 is CASSLGQENTEAFF. CDR3 bases: TGTGCCAGCAGTTTAGGACAGGAGAACACTGAAGCTTTCTTT.

This clonotype was picked up many times. This rearrangement joins TRBV10-2 to TRBJ2-3, with D uncertain. Germline V gene lookup returns CDR1 WSHSY and CDR2 SAAADI. This CDR3 has 11 residues. Trimming left V 8 bases short and J 2 bases short, with 5 bases between. CDR3 sequence (DNA): TGCGCCAGCGCGATCACAGATACGCAGTATTTT. This sequence encodes CASAITDTQYF.